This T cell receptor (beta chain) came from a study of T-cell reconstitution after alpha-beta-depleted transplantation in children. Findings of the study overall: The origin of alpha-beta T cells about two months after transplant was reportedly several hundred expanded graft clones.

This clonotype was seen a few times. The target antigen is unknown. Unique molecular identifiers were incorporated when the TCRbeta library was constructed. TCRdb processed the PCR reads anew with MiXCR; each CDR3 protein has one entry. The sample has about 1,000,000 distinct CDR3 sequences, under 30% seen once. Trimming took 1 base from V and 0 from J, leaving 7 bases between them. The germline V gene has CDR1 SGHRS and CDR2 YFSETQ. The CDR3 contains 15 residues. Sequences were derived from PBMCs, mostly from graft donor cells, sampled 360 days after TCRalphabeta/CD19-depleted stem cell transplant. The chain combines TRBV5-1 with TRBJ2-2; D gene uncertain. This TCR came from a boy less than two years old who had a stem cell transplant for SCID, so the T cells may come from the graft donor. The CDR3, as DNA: TGCGCCAGCAGCTTGTGGGATCCGAACACCGGGGAGCTGTTTTTT. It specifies CASSLWDPNTGELFF.